This T cell receptor (beta chain) was retrieved from a study of CD8 T cells in ankylosing spondylitis (dated by TCRdb to 2016 to 2017). Background for the entire study: The study set out to find disease-linked TCR variants by profiling T cell receptor beta repertoires in ankylosing spondylitis patients and healthy donors. Peripheral blood samples were taken, and synovial fluid was additionally collected from ankylosing spondylitis patients. The full study cohort was made up of roughly 25 ankylosing spondylitis patients and 108 healthy donors. Overall study outcomes, separate from this receptor: Some TCR beta motif variants had previously been reported in synovial fluid and blood of reactive arthritis patients, which suggested common disease-initiation mechanisms. The disease-linked clones were reported as significantly enriched in matched synovial fluid samples from ankylosing spondylitis patients. A TCR beta motif of about eight highly homologous amino acid variants appeared characteristic of blood from ankylosing spondylitis patients. A CD8+ phenotype was shown by the disease-linked clones, which were found at relatively low frequencies in peripheral blood.

The CDR3, from cysteine to phenylalanine, totals 16 residues. The kept DNA is CDR3 alone, 48 bases in frame from the first base. Between the V and J ends, shortened by 6 bases and 8 bases respectively, the junction contains 25 bases. Sequences MNHNS (CDR1) and SASEGT (CDR2) are obtained from the germline V gene. Instrument used: Illumina HiSeq 2500. Quantitative 5'-RACE with molecular barcodes was the method used to prepare the TCR beta libraries. On the study's bioinformatics: Disease-linked TCR variants were identified with a new computational method built on a probabilistic model of VDJ rearrangement. TCRdb passed the public sequencing reads through fastp at Q25 and MiXCR, retaining productive beta sequences. Each entry merges the rows of one CDR3 protein and shows their most common DNA and genes. These V and J calls derive from TCRdb rather than the authors' analysis. The sample records roughly 250,000 distinct CDR3 sequences, around 9.2% of which are singletons. Around 6.8% of the sample comes from the top ten.

Notes on this clonotype: Its antigen is not yet known. No much larger clone is present one base from it, and per-base qualities are unavailable.

This receptor was taken from a male donor with ankylosing spondylitis or in good health (not recorded which). Source material: blood, either unsorted or a sorted T cell fraction (not recorded which). Recombination linked TRBV6-1 to TRBJ1-1, with no reliable assignment of the D segment. CDR3 loop: CASRPYSRGFLIEAFF. The sequenced DNA: TGTGCCAGCAGACCGTACAGTCGCGGTTTTTTGATCGAAGCTTTCTTT.